Shown below are 26 T cell receptor beta chains from a single sample sequenced in a study of CD8 T cells in Susac syndrome. A quantity of roughly 0.5 to 1 ug RNA underwent reverse transcription using random hexamers. TCRdb re-derived calls from the immunoSEQ multiplex PCR reads in MiXCR, one entry per CDR3 protein. This repertoire shows nearly 200,000 distinct CDR3 sequences, more than 90% found once; its top ten account for 0.093%. Sequenced material: CD4+ T cells from PBMCs. The receptors stem from a human donor with multiple sclerosis.

The chain is built from TRBV9 and TRBJ2-1; 7 bases align to TRBD2. Germline V gives CDR1 SGDLS, CDR2 YYNGEE. Trimming removed 0 bases from V and 6 bases from J; junction bases left unmatched: 6. The CDR3 sequence is 15 residues long. The DNA for the CDR3 is TGTGCCAGCAGCGTAGAGCCTAGCGGATTCAATGAGCAGTTCTTC. Translated: CASSVEPSGFNEQFF.

The chain recombines TRBV4-2 with TRBJ1-2; D gene ambiguous. CDR1 LGHNA and CDR2 YNFKEQ come from the germline V gene. The CDR3 covers 13 residues. V gave up 0 bases and J gave up 2 bases, with 4 bases separating them. CDR3 loop: CASSQDQNYGYTF. The CDR3 region has the DNA TGTGCCAGCAGCCAAGACCAGAACTATGGCTACACCTTC.

V gene TRBV9 combines with J gene TRBJ2-3, with 9 positions matching TRBD2. The CDR3 consists of 13 residues. Germline lookup yields CDR1 SGDLS and CDR2 YYNGEE. V shed 8 bases, J shed 3 bases, and the junction held 4 bases outside the gene matches. CDR3 residues: CARPGLATDTQYF. In DNA, the CDR3 is TGTGCCAGACCGGGACTAGCAACAGATACGCAGTATTTT. Complete variable domain (other parts from reference TRBV9 and TRBJ2-3): DSGVTQTPKHLITATGQRVTLRCSPRSGDLSVYWYQQSLDQGLQFLIQYYNGEERAKGNILERFSAQQFPDLHSELNLSSLELGDSALYFCARPGLATDTQYFGPGTRLTVL.

This clonotype was counted a few times. The chain links TRBV7-3 to TRBJ2-5, with a tentative D call TRBD1 (5 bases). Germline CDR1 and CDR2: SGHTA and FQGTGA. V shed 3 bases and J shed 3 bases, with 8 bases lying between them. The CDR3 contains 13 residues. The CDR3 DNA reads TGTGCCAGCAGCTTTGCCAGGGAAGAGACCCAGTACTTC. Translation gives CASSFAREETQYF.

The chain recombines TRBV12-3 or TRBV12-4 with TRBJ1-1; perhaps TRBD1 as D (6 bases). Trimming removed 6 bases from V and 1 base from J, with 12 bases in between. The CDR3 runs 14 residues. CDR3 in DNA: TGTGCCAGCAGCCCGGGACACCCGAACACTGAAGCTTTCTTT. It yields the protein CASSPGHPNTEAFF.

The chain is built from TRBV7-9 and TRBJ2-1; no clear D. Germline CDR1 is SEHNR and CDR2 is FQNEAQ (reference sequence). The CDR3 is 15 amino acids. V was clipped by 1 base and J by 4 bases, with 11 bases between them. The CDR3 nucleotides are TGTGCCAGCAGCTTAGTTGGATACCGATACAATGAGCAGTTCTTC. This encodes CASSLVGYRYNEQFF. Using reference TRBV7-9 and TRBJ2-1 for the parts outside the CDR3, the full variable domain is DTGVSQNPRHKITKRGQNVTFRCDPISEHNRLYWYRQTLGQGPEFLTYFQNEAQLEKSRLLSDRFSAERPKGSFSTLEIQRTEQGDSAMYLCASSLVGYRYNEQFFGPGTRLTVL.

This clonotype was counted a few times. This chain joins TRBV11-3 and TRBJ2-7, with D uncertain. V gave up 0 bases and J gave up 6 bases, with 3 bases separating them. Germline V gives CDR1 SGHNT, CDR2 YENEEA. The CDR3 is 11 residues long. The CDR3 DNA is TGTGCCAGCAGCTTAGACCGCGAGCAGTACTTC. It specifies CASSLDREQYF.

This clonotype has a single count. The V gene is TRBV25-1, the J gene TRBJ2-5, with a possible D match to TRBD2 (5 bases). This CDR3 is 16 amino acids long. Germline assignment: CDR1 MGHDK and CDR2 SYGVNS. Trimming left V 3 bases short and J 2 bases short, with 16 bases between. The CDR3 loop is CASSDLSRLPQETQYF. The CDR3 coding sequence is TGTGCCAGCAGTGATTTGTCAAGACTACCACAAGAGACCCAGTACTTC.

This chain uses TRBV5-1 with TRBJ2-7, with 10 bases fitting TRBD1. The ends lost 4 bases at V and 7 bases at J; junction bases unmatched: 14. Germline V gene data show CDR1 as SGHRS and CDR2 as YFSETQ. The CDR3 is 16 amino acids. The CDR3 sequence is CASSRAPGTGVEEQYF. The CDR3 DNA is TGCGCCAGCAGCCGCGCTCCCGGGACAGGGGTGGAAGAGCAGTACTTC.

The rearrangement joins TRBV15 to TRBJ1-1; D remains ambiguous. CDR1 and CDR2 from the germline V gene are LNHNV and YYDKDF (reference sequence). V lost 6 bases and J 1 base, leaving 9 bases between the germline ends. The CDR3 is 13 residues long. The CDR3 DNA sequence: TGTGCCACCAGTTGGGGATCGAACACTGAAGCTTTCTTT. Translated, it gives CATSWGSNTEAFF.

The chain uses TRBV6-1 and TRBJ2-1; 9 nucleotides match TRBD2. Germline values: CDR1 MNHNS, CDR2 SASEGT. The CDR3 is made up of 15 amino acids. The V gene end was trimmed by 3 bases and the J gene end by 4 bases; junction bases not matched to a gene: 4. CDR3 sequence (DNA): TGTGCCAGCAGTGATGGAGCGGGGGGATACAATGAGCAGTTCTTC. Its protein product is CASSDGAGGYNEQFF.

The J gene is TRBJ1-5, the V gene TRBV2, with D unclear. The germline CDR1 and CDR2 sequences are SNHLY and FYNNEI. V gave up 3 bases and J gave up 0 bases, with 9 bases separating them. This CDR3 comprises 15 residues. The CDR3 reads CASSELGLSNQPQHF. The CDR3 DNA reads TGTGCCAGCAGTGAGTTAGGACTTAGCAATCAGCCCCAGCATTTT. Drawing the rest from reference TRBV2 and TRBJ1-5, the complete variable domain is EPEVTQTPSHQVTQMGQEVILRCVPISNHLYFYWYRQILGQKVEFLVSFYNNEISEKSEIFDDQFSVERPDGSNFTLKIRSTKLEDSAMYFCASSELGLSNQPQHFGDGTRLSIL.

This clonotype was counted a few times. This chain connects TRBV30 to TRBJ2-3; the D gene is possibly TRBD1 (6 bases). This CDR3 comprises 15 residues. The V end was cut by 3 bases, the J end by 1 base, with 14 bases between. CDR1 is GTSNPN, CDR2 SVGIG, per germline (reference sequence). CDR3 sequence (DNA): TGTGCCTGGAGCCGAGGGGGTGGTGGCACAGATACGCAGTATTTT. This gives the protein CAWSRGGGGTDTQYF.

V usage is TRBV29-1 and J usage is TRBJ2-3, with 7 bases aligning to TRBD1. Germline V gene sequence: CDR1 SQVTM, CDR2 ANQGSEA. The ends lost 6 bases at V and 1 base at J; junction bases unmatched: 10. There are 15 residues in the CDR3. DNA for the CDR3: TGCAGCGTCGCCACCCCAGGGGGTGGCACAGATACGCAGTATTTT. Translation gives CSVATPGGGTDTQYF.

J is TRBJ2-3 and V is TRBV7-9; D gene unclear. With 5 bases removed from V and 0 bases from J, the gap between germline ends came to 6 bases. Germline CDR1 reads SEHNR; CDR2 reads FQNEAQ (reference sequence). The CDR3 is 13 amino acids. In DNA, the CDR3 is TGTGCCAGCAGCCGGATCAGCACAGATACGCAGTATTTT. Its translation: CASSRISTDTQYF.

This CDR3 reads CASSLAVRVNTGELFF. As DNA, the CDR3 is TGCGCCAGCAGCTTGGCCGTACGAGTAAACACCGGGGAGCTGTTTTTT. This chain joins TRBV5-1 and TRBJ2-2; no reliable D call. Germline CDR1 reads SGHRS; CDR2 reads YFSETQ. CDR3 length: 16 residues. V gave up 0 bases and J gave up 2 bases, with 11 bases separating them.

J is TRBJ2-2 and V is TRBV20-1; D uncertain. Germline assignment: CDR1 DFQATT and CDR2 SNEGSKA (reference sequence). The ends were cut back, 5 bases at V and 6 bases at J, with 10 bases in the middle. CDR3 size: 12 residues. CDR3 sequence: CSAALRAGELFF. For the CDR3, the DNA is TGCAGTGCTGCGCTAAGGGCCGGGGAGCTGTTTTTT.

The sample holds one count of this clonotype. The V call is TRBV5-1, the J call TRBJ1-1; tentative D call: TRBD1 (5 bases). V lost 4 bases and J lost 0, with 10 bases in between. This CDR3 is 14 amino acids long. Looked up from germline, CDR1 is SGHRS and CDR2 is YFSETQ. DNA of the CDR3: TGCGCCAGCAGCCGTCGGACAATGAACACTGAAGCTTTCTTT. Encoded protein: CASSRRTMNTEAFF.

As concerns this clonotype: A junction boundary mismatches the germline segment, possibly from a read error. The rearrangement links TRBV6-6 to TRBJ2-1, with 7 bases that match TRBD1. This CDR3 is built from 15 residues. Germline V gives CDR1 MNHNY, CDR2 SVGAGI (reference sequence). CDR3 region: CANSLPPGQYNEQFF. In nucleotides, the CDR3 is TGTGCCAACAGTCTGCCTCCGGGACAGTACAATGAGCAGTTCTTC.

The genes are TRBV6-5 and TRBJ1-1; D perhaps matches TRBD1 (5 bases). Germline V lookup: CDR1 MNHEY, CDR2 SVGAGI. Trimming removed 6 bases from V and 6 bases from J, with 20 bases in between. This CDR3 has 15 residues. CDR3: CASSPPPWGEAEAFF. CDR3 DNA sequence: TGTGCCAGCAGCCCACCCCCCTGGGGGGAGGCTGAAGCTTTCTTT.

CDR3 loop: CASSDRVATEAFF. The CDR3 DNA sequence: TGTGCCAGCAGCGACAGGGTGGCCACTGAAGCTTTCTTT. The chain joins TRBV25-1 to TRBJ1-1, with 7 bases fitting TRBD1. The CDR3 contains 13 residues. The germline V gene encodes CDR1 MGHDK and CDR2 SYGVNS. Losses at the gene ends were 6 bases for V and 4 bases for J; bases not matched to a gene: 5.

The CDR3 region is CASSFQGGQETQYF. The CDR3 region has the DNA TGTGCCAGCAGCTTCCAAGGGGGCCAAGAGACCCAGTACTTC. The J gene is TRBJ2-5, the V gene TRBV7-3; maybe TRBD1 (6 bases). Germline V gene lookup returns CDR1 SGHTA and CDR2 FQGTGA. Trimming cost V 3 bases and J 1 base, with 9 bases left between them. The CDR3 totals 14 residues.

The CDR3 is CASTATNTEAFF. CDR3 nucleotides: TGTGCCAGCACCGCAACGAACACTGAAGCTTTCTTT. The chain employs TRBV6-5 and TRBJ1-1; D uncertain. The CDR3 sequence is 12 residues long. Germline values: CDR1 MNHEY, CDR2 SVGAGI. Trimming left V 7 bases short and J 1 base short, with 7 bases between.

V gene TRBV6-5 combines with J gene TRBJ2-1, with TRBD2 as a possible D gene (6 bases). Germline values: CDR1 MNHEY, CDR2 SVGAGI. Trimming took 6 bases from V and 10 from J, leaving 16 bases between them. CDR3 length: 13 amino acids. CDR3 sequence: CASRGTPPGEQFF. The CDR3 nucleotides are TGTGCCAGCAGGGGGACTCCTCCAGGGGAGCAGTTCTTC.

The chain combines TRBV7-3 with TRBJ2-1, with 10 bases aligning to TRBD1. The germline V gene has CDR1 SGHTA and CDR2 FQGTGA. There are 14 residues in the CDR3. V was clipped by 5 bases and J by 8 bases; unmatched bases: 6. This chain's CDR3 is CASSEGTGVHEQFF. CDR3 sequence (DNA): TGTGCCAGCAGCGAGGGGACAGGGGTGCATGAGCAGTTCTTC. Based on the CDR3 plus reference TRBV7-3 and TRBJ2-1, the full variable domain is GAGVSQTPSNKVTEKGKYVELRCDPISGHTALYWYRQSLGQGPEFLIYFQGTGAADDSGLPNDRFFAVRPEGSVSTLKIQRTERGDSAVYLCASSEGTGVHEQFFGPGTRLTVL.

The gene calls are TRBV20-1 and TRBJ2-2, with D uncertain. Trimming pared 3 bases from V and 2 bases from J, leaving 4 bases between. The germline V gene has CDR1 DFQATT and CDR2 SNEGSKA (reference sequence). The CDR3 length is 12 residues. CDR3 sequence (DNA): TGCAGTGCTAGGGCTAACACCGGGGAGCTGTTTTTT. Amino acid sequence: CSARANTGELFF.